The rows below give T cell receptor beta chains drawn from one sample of a study of T cell responses to AZD1222 COVID-19 vaccine. Method: immunoSEQ multiplex PCR; TCRdb's copy keeps in-frame clones and lacks some. The table lists 75,000 to 90,000 clones, approximately 83% of them singletons. The sample was peripheral blood, taken 28 days after the second AZD1222 dose. Receptors originate from an adult who received the AZD1222 COVID-19 vaccine. Both conserved end residues are part of each CDR3. The D gene is left open where the match is weak. Size tells how often a clone was seen (once, few, many) or the class of an expanded clone, and some rows leave it out.

V	D	size	J	DNA	CDR3
TRBV21-1	-	-	TRBJ2-7	TGTGCCAGCAGCAAAGGGGGCGGGGGTCCGTGCGAGCAGTACTTC	CASSKGGGGPCEQYF
TRBV18	-	-	TRBJ1-1	TGTGCCAGCTCCGATGGGGGGAACACTGAAGCTTTCTTT	CASSDGGNTEAFF
TRBV2	-	-	TRBJ1-1	TGTGCCACCGCCCCAGGGGAATTTGACGACACTGAAGCTTTCTTT	CATAPGEFDDTEAFF
TRBV5-1	TRBD1	-	TRBJ2-7	TGCGCCAGCAGCTTGGGGACAGGGGTTCGCTACGAGCAGTACTTC	CASSLGTGVRYEQYF
TRBV18	TRBD1	-	TRBJ1-5	TGTGCCAGCTCGCACAGGGGGAGCAATCAGCCCCAGCATTTT	CASSHRGSNQPQHF
TRBV11-2	-	many	TRBJ1-5	TGTGCCAGCAGTAGGGACCTCTCTAATCAGCCCCAGCATTTT	CASSRDLSNQPQHF
TRBV30	-	once	TRBJ1-2	TGTGCCTGGAGTGGGAAGGGCTACACCTTC	CAWSGKGYTF
TRBV24-1	-	-	TRBJ2-7	TGTGCCACCAGTGATCCCGGGGCCAAAGATATGGGCGAGCAGTACTTC	CATSDPGAKDMGEQYF
TRBV28	TRBD2	-	TRBJ2-2	TGTGCCAGCAGCCGCGCGGGGGGGCAAATAACCGGGGAGCTGTTTTTT	CASSRAGGQITGELFF
TRBV28	TRBD1	-	TRBJ2-1	TGTGCCAGCAGTTCCCCATCGACAGGGGGACGCAATGAGCAGTTCTTC	CASSSPSTGGRNEQFF
TRBV28	-	-	TRBJ1-4	TGTGCCAGCAGACAACAGAGGGTTAATGAAAAACTGTTTTTT	CASRQQRVNEKLFF
TRBV28	TRBD1	-	TRBJ2-3	TGTGCCAGCAGAACAGGGGGCATTGATACGCAGTATTTT	CASRTGGIDTQYF
TRBV29-1	-	-	TRBJ2-1	TGCAGCGTTGAAGGGGTCCAGGGGAATGAGCAGTTCTTC	CSVEGVQGNEQFF
TRBV7-6	TRBD2	-	TRBJ2-3	TGTGCCAGCAGCTTAGGACCCGCGGGAGTAACAGATACGCAGTATTTT	CASSLGPAGVTDTQYF
TRBV19	-	-	TRBJ1-2	TGTGCCAGTAGTTCCACGGACAGAGGATATGGCTACACCTTC	CASSSTDRGYGYTF
TRBV7-9	-	-	TRBJ2-1	TGTGCCAGCAGCTTAGCTCCGTTAAACAATGAGCAGTTCTTC	CASSLAPLNNEQFF
TRBV11-3	TRBD2	-	TRBJ2-1	TGTGCCAGCAGCTTTAGCTCTAGCGGGGGAGGGTATGAGCAGTTCTTC	CASSFSSSGGGYEQFF
TRBV4-2	-	-	TRBJ1-2	TGTGCCAGCAGCCAAGATGAAGCCAGGGTCTATGGCTACACCTTC	CASSQDEARVYGYTF
TRBV19	TRBD2	-	TRBJ2-3	TGTGCCAGTAGTCTCGGGACTAGCGGGCGGATATCTAGCACAGATACGCAGTATTTT	CASSLGTSGRISSTDTQYF
TRBV9	-	-	TRBJ2-1	TGTGCCAGCAGCGCTACTAGATTCCCCTACAATGAGCAGTTCTTC	CASSATRFPYNEQFF
TRBV30	TRBD1	-	TRBJ1-2	TGTGCCTGGAGCGGCCGCGGGGGACAGGGGAATGGCTACACCTTC	CAWSGRGGQGNGYTF
TRBV12-3/TRBV12-4	-	-	TRBJ1-4	TGTGCCAGCCGGATTTCGGGTAATGAAAAACTGTTTTTT	CASRISGNEKLFF
TRBV2	-	-	TRBJ1-1	TGTGCCAGCAGTGAAGGGAGGAGGGGGAGAACTGAAGCTTTCTTT	CASSEGRRGRTEAFF